This T cell receptor beta chain stems from a study of blood T cell repertoires in COVID-19 (dated by TCRdb to about 2020). Regarding the research as a whole: The collaborator samples originated in the United States, Italy and Spain and spanned the acute and convalescent phases of COVID-19. The repertoires were released in a freely available public database meant as a resource for research on the immune response to SARS-CoV-2. Where available, HLA class I and class II types were taken from metadata supplied by the sample provider and were not determined by assay-based typing. A de-identified subject ID, COVID-19 status, age in years and sex were almost always included in the sample metadata. The dataset comprised deeply sampled blood TCRbeta repertoires from subjects exposed to, actively infected with, or recovered from COVID-19. The prospective study material was composed of cDNA or gDNA derived from T cells, B-cell-depleted T cells, or PBMCs. The samples were drawn from two sources: the first 160 participants of the ongoing ImmuneRACE study, and 1,000 to 1,500 subjects contributed by 6 global collaborators.

General conclusions and limits of the study: How much clinical and demographic metadata was included differed by source and by participant, and the metadata was provided uncurated.

CDR1 is given as SGHAT and CDR2 as FQNNGV, both from the germline V gene. Counted from cysteine to phenylalanine, this CDR3 has 14 amino acids. Only the CDR3 DNA is retained, 42 bases long and in frame from the first base. Between the V and J ends, shortened by 8 bases and 4 bases respectively, the junction contains 17 bases. Collaborating institutions collected whole blood in K2EDTA tubes following their own protocols. Collaborator samples were shipped for TCRbeta analysis as frozen whole blood, isolated PBMCs, or DNA extracted from either sample type. A word on this clone: The clone's antigen remains unknown. No base quality values were provided; no much bigger clone lies one nucleotide off.

TCRbeta CDR3 regions were amplified from genomic DNA using the immunoSEQ Assay, a bias-controlled multiplex PCR. The published analysis was carried out like this. Within the assay, amplification of reference gene primers was used to estimate how many nucleated cells each sample contained. To quantify the absolute abundance of each unique TCRbeta CDR3 rearrangement, sequence reads were collapsed and filtered. For each sample, productive Simpson clonality was calculated as the square root of Simpson's diversity index across productive rearrangements. TCRdb limited this immuneACCESS table to in-frame rearrangements with V and J called. A share of clones is missing; checked studies link under half to unresolved V genes, and the rest is unexplained. V and J calls and clone size are given by that table; D and trimming were obtained from the DNA. Recorded for this sample are about 100,000 clones; roughly 85% of them occurred a single time. The ten largest clones take up roughly 2% of the sample.

The chain is assembled from TRBV11-2 and TRBJ1-2, with no D gene named confidently. This sequence was found in a man in his fifties or sixties with active COVID-19. The sample taken for sequencing was peripheral blood. The DNA reads as follows: TGTGCCAGCGGCGAGGGAGGGTGGGTCTATGGCTACACCTTC. This translates into CASGEGGWVYGYTF.